What follows describes a single T cell receptor beta chain. V was cut by 1 base and J by 2 bases, with 12 bases left in between. Germline V gene lookup returns CDR1 MDHEN and CDR2 SYDVKM. CDR3 length: 15 residues. The sample originates from a study of control samples from healthy donors and cancer patients. Libraries were prepared by immunoSEQ multiplex PCR; TCRdb keeps only in-frame clonotypes and omits some of them. The table has about 140,000 clones, 88% seen once. The chain couples TRBV28 to TRBJ2-7; a weak D match, TRBD2 (5 bases). The TCR sequence derives from a woman in her 30s in good health. Sequenced sample: blood. CDR3 amino acids: CASSLFVTGTYEQYF. In nucleotides, the CDR3 is TGTGCCAGCAGTTTATTCGTGACGGGAACCTACGAGCAGTACTTC.